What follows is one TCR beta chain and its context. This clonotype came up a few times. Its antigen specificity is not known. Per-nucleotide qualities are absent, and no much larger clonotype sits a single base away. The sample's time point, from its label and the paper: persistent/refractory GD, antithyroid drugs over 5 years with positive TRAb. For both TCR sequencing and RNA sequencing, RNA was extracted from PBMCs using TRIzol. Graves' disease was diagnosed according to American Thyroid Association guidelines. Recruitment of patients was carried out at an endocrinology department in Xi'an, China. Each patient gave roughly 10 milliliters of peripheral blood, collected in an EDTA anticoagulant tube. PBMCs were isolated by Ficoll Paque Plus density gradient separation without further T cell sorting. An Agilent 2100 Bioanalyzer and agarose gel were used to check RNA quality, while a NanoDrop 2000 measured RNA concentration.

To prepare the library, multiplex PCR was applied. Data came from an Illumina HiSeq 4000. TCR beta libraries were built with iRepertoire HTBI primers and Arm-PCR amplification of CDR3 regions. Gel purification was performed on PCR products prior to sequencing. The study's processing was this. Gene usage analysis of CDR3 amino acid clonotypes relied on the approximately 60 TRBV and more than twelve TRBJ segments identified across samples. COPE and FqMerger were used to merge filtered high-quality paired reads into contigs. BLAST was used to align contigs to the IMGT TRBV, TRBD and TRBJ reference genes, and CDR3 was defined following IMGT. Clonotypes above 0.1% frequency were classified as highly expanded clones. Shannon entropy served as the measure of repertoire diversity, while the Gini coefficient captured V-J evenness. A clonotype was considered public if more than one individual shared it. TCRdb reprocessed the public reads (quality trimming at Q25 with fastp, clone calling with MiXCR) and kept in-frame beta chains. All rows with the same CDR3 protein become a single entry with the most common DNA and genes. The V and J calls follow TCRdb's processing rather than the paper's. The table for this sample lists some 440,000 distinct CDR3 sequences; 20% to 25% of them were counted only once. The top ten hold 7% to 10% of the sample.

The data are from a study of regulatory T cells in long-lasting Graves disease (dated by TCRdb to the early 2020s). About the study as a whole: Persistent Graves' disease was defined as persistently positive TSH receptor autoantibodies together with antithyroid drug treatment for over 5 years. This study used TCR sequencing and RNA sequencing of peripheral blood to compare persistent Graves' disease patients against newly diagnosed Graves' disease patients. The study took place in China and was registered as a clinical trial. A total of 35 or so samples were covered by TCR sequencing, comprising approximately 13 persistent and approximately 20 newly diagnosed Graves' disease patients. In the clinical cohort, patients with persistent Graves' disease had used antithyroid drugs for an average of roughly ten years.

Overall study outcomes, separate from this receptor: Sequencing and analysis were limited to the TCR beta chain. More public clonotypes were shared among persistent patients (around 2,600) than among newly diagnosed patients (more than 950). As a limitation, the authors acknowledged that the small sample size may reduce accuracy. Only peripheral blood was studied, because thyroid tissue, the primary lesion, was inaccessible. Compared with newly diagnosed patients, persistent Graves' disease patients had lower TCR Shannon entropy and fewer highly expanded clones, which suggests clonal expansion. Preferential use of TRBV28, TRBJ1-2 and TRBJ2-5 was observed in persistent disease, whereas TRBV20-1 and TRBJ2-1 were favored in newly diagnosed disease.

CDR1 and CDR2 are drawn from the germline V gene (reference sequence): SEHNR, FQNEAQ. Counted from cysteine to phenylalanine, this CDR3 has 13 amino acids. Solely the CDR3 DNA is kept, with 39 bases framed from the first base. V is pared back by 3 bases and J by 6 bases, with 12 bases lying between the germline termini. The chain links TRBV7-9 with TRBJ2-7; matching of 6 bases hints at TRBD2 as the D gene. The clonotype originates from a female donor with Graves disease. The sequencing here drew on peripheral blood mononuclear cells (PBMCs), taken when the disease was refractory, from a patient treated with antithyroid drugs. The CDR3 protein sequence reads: CASSFDGGREQYF. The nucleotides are TGTGCCAGCAGCTTTGATGGAGGGCGCGAGCAGTACTTC.